A selection of T cell receptor beta chains follows, all from one sample in a study of technical replicates of blood from a handful of donors. The data were produced by immunoSEQ multiplex PCR, yet TCRdb's version contains in-frame clones alone and is incomplete. Of approximately 9,000 clones in the sample, roughly 89% are singletons; the top ten hold roughly 10%. Sequenced: PBMCs. These receptors were obtained from a human donor in good health. Each CDR3 is given with its conserved first and last residue. A D gene is named only where the DNA matches it firmly. The size entry is marked missing in some rows and otherwise reads once, few, many or a size class.

>TRBD1|TRBV5-4|TRBJ2-7|NA
TGTGCCAGCAGCTTGAAATCAGGGGGCTACGAGCAGTACTTC
CASSLKSGGYEQYF
>NA|TRBV5-4|TRBJ2-7|NA
TGTGCCAGCAGCACCGACAGATACGAGCAGTACTTC
CASSTDRYEQYF
>NA|TRBV27|TRBJ2-5|NA
TGTGCCAGCAGACTACAGGCAGGGGAACAAGAGACCCAGTACTTC
CASRLQAGEQETQYF
>NA|TRBV2|TRBJ2-7|NA
TGTGCCAGCAGTCCGTCAGATACCGAACAGTACTTC
CASSPSDTEQYF
>NA|TRBV6-1|TRBJ2-3|NA
TGTGCCAGCAGTCACCCAACTCTCGGTACGCAGTATTTT
CASSHPTLGTQYF
>TRBD1|TRBV9|TRBJ2-5|NA
TGTGCCAGCAGCGCGGGACAGGCGCAAGAGACCCAGTACTTC
CASSAGQAQETQYF
>NA|TRBV27|TRBJ2-5|NA
TGTGCCAGCAGGACAGGGAGTTCTAGCGTAGAGACCCAGTACTTC
CASRTGSSSVETQYF
>TRBD1|TRBV11-1|TRBJ2-2|NA
TGTGCCAGCAGCTTGGGCACTTGGGACAGCAACACCGGGGAGCTGTTTTTT
CASSLGTWDSNTGELFF
>NA|TRBV6-5|TRBJ1-5|NA
TGTGCCAGCAGTCCCACCGGGGGTTCACAGCCCCAGCATTTT
CASSPTGGSQPQHF
>TRBD1|TRBV2|TRBJ2-5|NA
TGTGCCAGCAGTGGACGAGGGGACAGGTCGGAGACCCAGTACTTC
CASSGRGDRSETQYF
>NA|TRBV6-5|TRBJ2-1|NA
TGTGCCAGCAGCCAGGTCGTAGGGAGTGGCAATGAGCAGTTCTTC
CASSQVVGSGNEQFF
>TRBD1|TRBV15|TRBJ2-7|NA
TGTGCCACCAGCAACCCCCAGGGGGTCGCCTACGAGCAGTACTTC
CATSNPQGVAYEQYF
>NA|TRBV13|TRBJ2-7|NA
TGTGCCAGCAGCTTAGGCCCCCACTCCTACGAGCAGTACTTC
CASSLGPHSYEQYF
>TRBD1|TRBV5-1|TRBJ1-3|NA
TGCGCCAGCAGCTTAACGACAGGGGCTAGTGGAAACACCATATATTTT
CASSLTTGASGNTIYF
>TRBD2|TRBV9|TRBJ2-1|NA
TGTGCCAGCAGCGTAGGGCGGGGGAAACGGGGTGAGCAGTTCTTC
CASSVGRGKRGEQFF
>TRBD1|TRBV7-3|TRBJ2-7|NA
TGTGCCAGCAGCTTTGGGACAGGCGACTACGAGCAGTACTTC
CASSFGTGDYEQYF
>NA|TRBV2|TRBJ2-5|NA
TGTGCCAGCAGTGAAGATATCGGGGAGACCCAGTACTTC
CASSEDIGETQYF
>NA|TRBV2|TRBJ2-7|once
TGTGCCAGCAGTGAAGGACCGGGTACCGAGCAGTACTTC
CASSEGPGTEQYF
>TRBD2|TRBV9|TRBJ2-1|few
TGTGCCAGCAGCGTCAATAGCGGGAGCGGGCGCAATGAGCAGTTCTTC
CASSVNSGSGRNEQFF